This record concerns one TCR beta chain sequence. Authors' analysis steps: Cell counts per sample came from amplifying reference gene primers. Libraries were prepared by immunoSEQ multiplex PCR; TCRdb keeps only in-frame clonotypes and omits some of them. V and J calls and clone size come straight from that table; D and trimming were deduced from the DNA. Among tens of thousands of clones listed, about 84% were seen once. The germline V gene encodes CDR1 SNHLY and CDR2 FYNNEI. The CDR3 length is 13 residues. V lost 8 bases to trimming and J lost 1 base, with 10 bases between them. The sample belongs to a study of blood T cell repertoires in COVID-19. Looking at the study overall: Some COVID-19 samples were acute and others convalescent; all came from the United States, Italy and Spain. T cells, B-cell-depleted T cells, or PBMCs supplied cDNA or gDNA.

This TCR was sampled from a human donor in a cohort sampled during active COVID-19. The sequencing input was peripheral blood. The chain carries TRBV2 and TRBJ2-3; D perhaps matches TRBD1 (6 bases). CDR3 sequence reads: CASPRGGTDTQYF. The DNA of the CDR3 is TGTGCCAGCCCCAGGGGAGGCACAGATACGCAGTATTTT.